These T cell receptor beta chains were read from a single sample in a study of shared clonotypes between healthy human individuals. The protocol was immunoSEQ multiplex PCR, while the TCRdb copy is restricted to in-frame clones and leaves out a portion. The sample lists approximately 2.3 million clones, 80% to 95% seen once, with 0.35% to 0.45% in the top ten. Sequenced: naive CD4+ T cells from PBMCs. The receptors here all came from a man between 18 and 35 years old in good health. Some clones in this sample may be carry-over from other donors' samples. Both conserved end residues are part of each CDR3. The order of the fields is V gene, D gene, J gene, clone size, CDR3 protein, CDR3 DNA. A D gene is named only where the DNA matches it firmly. Where a row states a size, it is once, few, many or the class of an expanded clone; other rows omit it.

v_call: TRBV28; d_call: -; j_call: TRBJ2-1; clone_size: -; cdr3_aa: CASSLLGGIGDQFF; cdr3_nt: TGTGCCAGCAGTTTACTAGGAGGAATAGGGGACCAGTTCTTC
v_call: TRBV28; d_call: TRBD2; j_call: TRBJ2-6; clone_size: -; cdr3_aa: CASSPAGAGANVLTF; cdr3_nt: TGTGCCAGCAGCCCGGCGGGGGCTGGGGCCAACGTCCTGACTTTC
v_call: TRBV11-1; d_call: -; j_call: TRBJ2-1; clone_size: -; cdr3_aa: CASSPGPNEQFF; cdr3_nt: TGTGCCAGCAGCCCCGGGCCTAATGAGCAGTTCTTC
v_call: TRBV5-4; d_call: -; j_call: TRBJ2-1; clone_size: -; cdr3_aa: CASSRGYNEQFF; cdr3_nt: TGTGCCAGCAGCCGCGGCTACAATGAGCAGTTCTTC
v_call: TRBV10-3; d_call: TRBD1; j_call: TRBJ2-2; clone_size: -; cdr3_aa: CAISGFDRGGTGELFF; cdr3_nt: TGTGCCATCAGTGGTTTCGACAGGGGCGGCACCGGGGAGCTGTTTTTT
v_call: TRBV7-2; d_call: -; j_call: TRBJ1-1; clone_size: -; cdr3_aa: CASSLLAGLNTEAFF; cdr3_nt: TGTGCCAGCAGCTTGCTTGCAGGGTTGAACACTGAAGCTTTCTTT
v_call: TRBV5-1; d_call: -; j_call: TRBJ1-5; clone_size: -; cdr3_aa: CASSFLVGQPQHF; cdr3_nt: TGCGCCAGCAGCTTCTTGGTCGGTCAGCCCCAGCATTTT
v_call: TRBV30; d_call: -; j_call: TRBJ2-1; clone_size: -; cdr3_aa: CAWRPRVGGPYNEQFF; cdr3_nt: TGTGCCTGGAGACCCCGAGTCGGAGGCCCCTACAATGAGCAGTTCTTC
v_call: TRBV5-1; d_call: TRBD2; j_call: TRBJ2-1; clone_size: -; cdr3_aa: CASSRRTSGADEQFF; cdr3_nt: TGCGCCAGCAGCAGACGGACTAGCGGGGCGGATGAGCAGTTCTTC
v_call: TRBV5-1; d_call: -; j_call: TRBJ2-7; clone_size: -; cdr3_aa: CASSAGVAPHYEQYF; cdr3_nt: TGCGCCAGCAGCGCTGGGGTAGCGCCACACTACGAGCAGTACTTC
v_call: TRBV9; d_call: -; j_call: TRBJ2-2; clone_size: -; cdr3_aa: CASSGAQNTGELFF; cdr3_nt: TGTGCCAGCAGCGGGGCTCAGAACACCGGGGAGCTGTTTTTT
v_call: TRBV7-2; d_call: TRBD1; j_call: TRBJ1-2; clone_size: -; cdr3_aa: CASSYGQGHGYTF; cdr3_nt: TGTGCCAGCAGCTACGGACAGGGTCATGGCTACACCTTC
v_call: TRBV25-1; d_call: -; j_call: TRBJ2-2; clone_size: -; cdr3_aa: CASSERGAGELFF; cdr3_nt: TGTGCCAGCAGTGAGCGGGGCGCCGGGGAGCTGTTTTTT
v_call: TRBV6-1; d_call: -; j_call: TRBJ2-1; clone_size: -; cdr3_aa: CASSESSRVVGEQFF; cdr3_nt: TGTGCCAGCAGTGAAAGTTCCAGGGTTGTGGGTGAGCAGTTCTTC
v_call: TRBV29-1; d_call: -; j_call: TRBJ2-7; clone_size: -; cdr3_aa: CSAQWTGTDPYEQYF; cdr3_nt: TGCAGCGCACAGTGGACCGGTACCGACCCTTACGAGCAGTACTTC
v_call: TRBV7-3; d_call: -; j_call: TRBJ1-1; clone_size: -; cdr3_aa: CASSLGRNTEAFF; cdr3_nt: TGTGCCAGCAGCCTAGGCAGGAACACTGAAGCTTTCTTT
v_call: TRBV5-1; d_call: -; j_call: TRBJ2-1; clone_size: -; cdr3_aa: CASSLASSREKGVF; cdr3_nt: TGCGCCAGCAGCTTGGCCTCCTCGAGGGAGAAAGGAGTCTTC
v_call: TRBV30; d_call: -; j_call: TRBJ2-5; clone_size: once; cdr3_aa: CAWSKVRTGGRGAQETQYF; cdr3_nt: TGTGCCTGGAGTAAGGTCCGCACCGGCGGCAGGGGGGCCCAAGAGACCCAGTACTTC
v_call: TRBV29-1; d_call: -; j_call: TRBJ2-1; clone_size: -; cdr3_aa: CSVGGHYNEQFF; cdr3_nt: TGCAGCGTGGGGGGTCACTACAATGAGCAGTTCTTC
v_call: TRBV15; d_call: TRBD1; j_call: TRBJ1-5; clone_size: -; cdr3_aa: CATSRAQGAGQPQHF; cdr3_nt: TGTGCCACCAGCAGGGCCCAGGGGGCTGGTCAGCCCCAGCATTTT
v_call: TRBV18; d_call: TRBD2; j_call: TRBJ2-3; clone_size: -; cdr3_aa: CASSPGLAGGPGEVDADTQYF; cdr3_nt: TGTGCCAGCTCGCCCGGACTAGCGGGAGGGCCGGGGGAAGTCGATGCAGATACGCAGTATTTT
v_call: TRBV6-1; d_call: TRBD2; j_call: TRBJ2-7; clone_size: -; cdr3_aa: CASSALGTSGRYEQYF; cdr3_nt: TGTGCCAGCAGTGCCCTCGGGACTAGCGGGAGATACGAGCAGTACTTC
v_call: TRBV7-6; d_call: -; j_call: TRBJ2-1; clone_size: -; cdr3_aa: CASSLAGPLADEQFF; cdr3_nt: TGTGCCAGCAGCTTAGCGGGCCCTCTGGCGGATGAGCAGTTCTTC
v_call: TRBV4-1; d_call: -; j_call: TRBJ2-5; clone_size: once; cdr3_aa: CASSQVGGTQYF; cdr3_nt: TGCGCCAGCAGCCAAGTAGGTGGGACCCAGTACTTC